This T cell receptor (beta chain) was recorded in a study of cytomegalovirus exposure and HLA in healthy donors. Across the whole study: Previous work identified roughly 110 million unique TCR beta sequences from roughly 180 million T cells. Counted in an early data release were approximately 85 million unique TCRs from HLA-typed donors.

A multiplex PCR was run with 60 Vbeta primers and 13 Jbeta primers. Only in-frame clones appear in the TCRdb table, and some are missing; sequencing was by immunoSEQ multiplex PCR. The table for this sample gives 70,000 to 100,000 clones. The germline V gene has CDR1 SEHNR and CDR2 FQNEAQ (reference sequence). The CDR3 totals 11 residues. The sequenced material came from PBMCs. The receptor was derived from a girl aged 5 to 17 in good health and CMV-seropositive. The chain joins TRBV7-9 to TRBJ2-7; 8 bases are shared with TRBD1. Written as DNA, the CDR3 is TGTGCCAGCAGTCACCGGGACAGGACTCACGTC. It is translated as CASSHRDRTHV.